These 14 T cell receptor beta chains were sequenced from one sample in a study of CD8 T cells in ankylosing spondylitis. TCRdb reprocessed the 5' RACE reads with MiXCR, giving one entry per CDR3 protein. The sample contains a few hundred thousand distinct CDR3 sequences, 20% to 25% of which appear only once. Sequenced sample: blood, either unsorted or a sorted T cell fraction (not recorded which). These receptors all stem from a male donor with ankylosing spondylitis or in good health (not recorded which).

The chain has TRBV15 and TRBJ2-5, with a possible D match to TRBD2 (6 bases). Trimming shortened V by 0 bases and J by 7 bases, and 6 bases separated the two germline ends. The CDR3 sequence is 12 residues long. From germline, CDR1 is LNHNV and CDR2 YYDKDF (reference sequence). CDR3 nucleotide sequence: TGTGCCACCAGCAGAGAGGGGGGGACCCAGTACTTC. It encodes CATSREGGTQYF. Full variable domain (rest looked up from reference TRBV15 and TRBJ2-5): DAMVIQNPRYQVTQFGKPVTLSCSQTLNHNVMYWYQQKSSQAPKLLFHYYDKDFNNEADTPDNFQSRRPNTSFCFLDIRSPGLGDTAMYLCATSREGGTQYFGPGTRLLVL.

This clonotype turned up a few times. J is TRBJ2-2 and V is TRBV24-1; no definite D call. CDR3 size: 14 residues. Germline V gene data show CDR1 as KGHDR and CDR2 as SFDVKD. V lost 4 bases to trimming and J lost 2 bases, with 7 bases between them. DNA of the CDR3: TGTGCCACCAGTGAATCCTTAAACACCGGGGAGCTGTTTTTT. Residues: CATSESLNTGELFF.

The V call is TRBV12-3 or TRBV12-4, the J call TRBJ2-7, with D uncertain. The CDR3 totals 13 residues. The V end lost 6 bases, the J end lost 4 bases, and 13 bases lay between the germline ends. CDR3 DNA: TGTGCCAGCAGCCCTCCCCTTATTTACGAGCAGTACTTC. Translating it yields CASSPPLIYEQYF.

This clonotype has ten or more counts. This sequence joins TRBV12-3 or TRBV12-4 and TRBJ2-3, with unresolved D. V lost 6 bases, J lost 0 bases, and 13 bases lay in between. The CDR3 consists of 15 residues. The CDR3 protein is CASSLGTPSTDTQYF. The CDR3 DNA reads TGTGCCAGCAGCCTAGGTACCCCTAGCACAGATACGCAGTATTTT.

The J gene is TRBJ2-1, the V gene TRBV28; 7 positions agree with TRBD1. The CDR3 has 14 residues. From germline, CDR1 is MDHEN and CDR2 SYDVKM. The V and J ends lost 6 bases and 8 bases, in that order; junction bases with no gene match: 10. The CDR3 DNA reads TGTGCCAGCAGCGAAACAGGGGTGAGGGATGAGCAGTTCTTC. Protein product: CASSETGVRDEQFF.

The gene calls are TRBV20-1 and TRBJ2-7; D unclear. The CDR3 totals 14 residues. Germline V gene data show CDR1 as DFQATT and CDR2 as SNEGSKA (reference sequence). V lost 0 bases, J lost 0 bases, and 9 bases lay in between. CDR3 DNA sequence: TGCAGTGCTAGAGATCTCCCGGACTCCTACGAGCAGTACTTC. As protein: CSARDLPDSYEQYF.

J is TRBJ1-1 and V is TRBV29-1, with D uncertain. V dropped 2 bases and J dropped 7 bases, with 8 bases sitting between them. Germline-derived CDR1 and CDR2 are SQVTM and ANQGSEA. This CDR3 has 11 residues. CDR3: CSVERLGEAFF. The CDR3 DNA is TGCAGCGTTGAACGTCTTGGTGAAGCTTTCTTT.

This chain joins TRBV6-1 and TRBJ2-3, with D possibly called TRBD1 or TRBD2 (6 bases each). V gave up 1 base and J gave up 2 bases, with 10 bases separating them. CDR1 MNHNS and CDR2 SASEGT come from the germline V gene. This CDR3 is built from 15 residues. The CDR3 loop reads CASSEGWGATDTQYF. CDR3 in DNA: TGTGCCAGCAGTGAAGGTTGGGGGGCCACAGATACGCAGTATTTT.

This clonotype has a handful of counts. The genes are TRBV7-3 and TRBJ1-2; the match to TRBD1 covers 8 bases. V was clipped by 5 bases and J by 8 bases; unmatched bases: 7. The germline V gene has CDR1 SGHTA and CDR2 FQGTGA. This CDR3 is built from 13 residues. This CDR3 reads CASSPGQGQGYTF. DNA of the CDR3: TGTGCCAGCAGCCCAGGACAGGGACAGGGCTACACCTTC.

CDR3: CASSPRGAGQETQYF. As DNA, the CDR3 is TGCGCCAGCAGCCCGCGGGGGGCCGGGCAAGAGACCCAGTACTTC. The chain uses TRBV5-1 and TRBJ2-5; 8 bases are a match to TRBD2. After removal of 4 bases from V and 2 bases from J, the junction contained 7 bases not matched to a gene. The CDR3 contains 15 residues. The germline CDR1 and CDR2 sequences are SGHRS and YFSETQ.

This clonotype was picked up a small number of times. V usage is TRBV30 and J usage is TRBJ2-2; TRBD1 might be the D (6 bases). The CDR3 extends over 15 amino acids. Trimming shortened V by 5 bases and J by 0 bases, and 13 bases separated the two germline ends. Germline V lookup: CDR1 GTSNPN, CDR2 SVGIG (reference sequence). This CDR3 reads CAWQAGTTNTGELFF. The CDR3 nucleotides are TGTGCCTGGCAGGCCGGGACAACGAACACCGGGGAGCTGTTTTTT.

The V call is TRBV20-1, the J call TRBJ1-2; D ambiguous. This CDR3 contains 14 residues. Germline V gives CDR1 DFQATT, CDR2 SNEGSKA (reference sequence). With 0 bases removed from V and 4 bases from J, the gap between germline ends came to 12 bases. The CDR3 sequence: CSARDRAVFYGYTF. The CDR3, as DNA: TGCAGTGCTAGAGATCGGGCGGTTTTCTATGGCTACACCTTC.

This clonotype turned up a few times. CDR3 amino acids: CATDYTEAFF. The CDR3 DNA is TGTGCCACCGACTACACTGAAGCTTTCTTT. The chain has TRBV6-1 and TRBJ1-1; no reliable D call. The CDR3 has 10 residues. V was trimmed by 10 bases and J by 3 bases, leaving 6 bases between them. Per germline, CDR1 MNHNS and CDR2 SASEGT.

This clonotype was picked up a small number of times. The chain couples TRBV7-9 to TRBJ2-7, with D hard to call. V lost 2 bases to trimming and J lost 4 bases, with 12 bases between them. Germline CDR1 SEHNR, CDR2 FQNEAQ (reference sequence). This CDR3 has 14 residues. The chain's CDR3 is CASSLSRIPYEQYF. CDR3 bases: TGTGCCAGCAGCTTATCTCGGATACCATACGAGCAGTACTTC.